This T cell receptor beta chain was found in a study of blood T cell repertoires in COVID-19. Authors' analysis steps: Estimated nucleated cell counts came from reference gene primer amplification. TCRdb's copy holds only in-frame clones and misses some; the assay was immunoSEQ multiplex PCR. V and J calls and clone size come straight from that table; D and trimming were deduced from the DNA. The repertoire consists of roughly 89,000 clones, with approximately 80% occurring once and the leading ten covering around 10%. Unmatched junction bases numbered 3, after V lost 1 base and J lost 4 bases. The germline V gene encodes CDR1 SGHVS and CDR2 FQNEAQ. CDR3 length equals 16 residues.

The gene calls are TRBV7-8 and TRBJ1-3; 11 nucleotides line up with TRBD1. The TCR originated in a woman between 70 and 85 years old with acute or convalescent COVID-19. The sample comprised peripheral blood. CDR3 sequence reads: CASSLGTGGAGNTIYF. CDR3 bases: TGTGCCAGCAGCTTAGGGACAGGGGGCGCGGGAAACACCATATATTTT.